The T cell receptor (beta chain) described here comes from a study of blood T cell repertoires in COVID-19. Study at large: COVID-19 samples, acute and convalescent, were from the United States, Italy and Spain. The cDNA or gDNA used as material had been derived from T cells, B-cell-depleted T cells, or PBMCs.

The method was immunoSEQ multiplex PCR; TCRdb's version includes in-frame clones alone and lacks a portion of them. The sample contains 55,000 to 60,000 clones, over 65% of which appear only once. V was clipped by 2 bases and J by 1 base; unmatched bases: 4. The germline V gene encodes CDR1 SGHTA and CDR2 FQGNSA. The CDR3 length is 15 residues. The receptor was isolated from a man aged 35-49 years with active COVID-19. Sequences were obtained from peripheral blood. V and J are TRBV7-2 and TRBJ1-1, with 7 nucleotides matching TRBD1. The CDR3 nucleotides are TGTGCCAGCAGCTTAAGGTACAGGGGGAACACTGAAGCTTTCTTT. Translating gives CASSLRYRGNTEAFF.